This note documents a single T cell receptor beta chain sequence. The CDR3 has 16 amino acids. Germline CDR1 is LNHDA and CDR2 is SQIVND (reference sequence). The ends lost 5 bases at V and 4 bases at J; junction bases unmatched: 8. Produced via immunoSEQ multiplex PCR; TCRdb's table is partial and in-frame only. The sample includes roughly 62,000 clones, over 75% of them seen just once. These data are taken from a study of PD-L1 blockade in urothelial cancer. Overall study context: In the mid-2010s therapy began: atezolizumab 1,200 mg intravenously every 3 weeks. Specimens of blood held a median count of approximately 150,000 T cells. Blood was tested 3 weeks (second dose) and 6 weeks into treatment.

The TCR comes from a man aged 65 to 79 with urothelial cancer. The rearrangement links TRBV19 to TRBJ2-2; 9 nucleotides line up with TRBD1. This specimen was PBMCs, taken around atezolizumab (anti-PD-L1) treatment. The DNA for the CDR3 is TGTGCCAGTAGTCCCTACAGGGGGCGCGGCACCGGGGAGCTGTTTTTT. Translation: CASSPYRGRGTGELFF.